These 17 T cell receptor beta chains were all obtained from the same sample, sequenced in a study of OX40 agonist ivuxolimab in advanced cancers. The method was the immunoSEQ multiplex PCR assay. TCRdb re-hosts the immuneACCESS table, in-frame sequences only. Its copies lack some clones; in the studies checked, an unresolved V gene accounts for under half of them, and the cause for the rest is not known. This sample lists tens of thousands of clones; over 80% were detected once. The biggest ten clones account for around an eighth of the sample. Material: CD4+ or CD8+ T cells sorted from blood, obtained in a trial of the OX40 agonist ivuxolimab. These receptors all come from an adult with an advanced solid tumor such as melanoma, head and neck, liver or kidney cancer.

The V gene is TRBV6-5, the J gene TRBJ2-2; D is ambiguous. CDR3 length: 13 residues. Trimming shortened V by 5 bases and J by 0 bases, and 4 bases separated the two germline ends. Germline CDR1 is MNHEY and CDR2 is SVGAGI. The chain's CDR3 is CASSDTNTGELFF. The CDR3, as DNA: TGTGCCAGCAGTGATACGAACACCGGGGAGCTGTTTTTT.

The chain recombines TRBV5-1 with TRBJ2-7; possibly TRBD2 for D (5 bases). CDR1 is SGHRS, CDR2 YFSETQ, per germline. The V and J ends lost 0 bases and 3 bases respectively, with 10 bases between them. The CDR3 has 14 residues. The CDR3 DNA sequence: TGCGCCAGCAGCTTGGTCGGGGTACTCTACGAGCAGTACTTC. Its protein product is CASSLVGVLYEQYF.

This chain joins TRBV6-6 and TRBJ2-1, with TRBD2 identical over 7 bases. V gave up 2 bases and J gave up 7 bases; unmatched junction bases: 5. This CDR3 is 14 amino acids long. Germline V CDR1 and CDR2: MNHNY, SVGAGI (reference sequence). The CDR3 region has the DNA TGTGCCAGCAGTTACCCGGGGGGAACGAATGAGCAGTTCTTC. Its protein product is CASSYPGGTNEQFF.

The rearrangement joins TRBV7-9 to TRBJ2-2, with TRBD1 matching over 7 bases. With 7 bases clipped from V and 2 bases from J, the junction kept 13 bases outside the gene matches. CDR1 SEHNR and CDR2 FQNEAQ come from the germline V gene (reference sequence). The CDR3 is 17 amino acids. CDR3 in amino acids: CASIPNPGTANTGELFF. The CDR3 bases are TGTGCCAGCATCCCCAACCCCGGGACAGCTAACACCGGGGAGCTGTTTTTT.

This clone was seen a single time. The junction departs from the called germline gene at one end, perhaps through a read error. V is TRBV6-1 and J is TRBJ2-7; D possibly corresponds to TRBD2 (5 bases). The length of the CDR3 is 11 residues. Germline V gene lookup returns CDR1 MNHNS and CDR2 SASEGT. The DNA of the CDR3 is TGTGCCAGCAGTGAAGGGGCGGGTTGCAACTTC. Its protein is CASSEGAGCNF.

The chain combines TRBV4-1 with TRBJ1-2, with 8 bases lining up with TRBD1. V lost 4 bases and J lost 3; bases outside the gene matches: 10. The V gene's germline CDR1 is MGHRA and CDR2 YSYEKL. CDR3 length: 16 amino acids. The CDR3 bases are TGCGCCAGCAGCCTTGATAGGACAGGGTCAGACTATGGCTACACCTTC. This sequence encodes CASSLDRTGSDYGYTF.

The CDR3 DNA is TGTGCCAGCTCACCGGGGCCGAACCATGGCTACACCTTC. Its translation is CASSPGPNHGYTF. The V gene is TRBV18, the J gene TRBJ1-2, with D perhaps TRBD1 (5 bases). The CDR3 extends over 13 amino acids. V lost 3 bases and J 6 bases, leaving 11 bases between the germline ends. The germline V gene has CDR1 KGHSH and CDR2 LQKENI. The full variable domain, with the rest looked up from reference TRBV18 and TRBJ1-2, is NAGVMQNPRHLVRRRGQEARLRCSPMKGHSHVYWYRQLPEEGLKFMVYLQKENIIDESGMPKERFSAEFPKEGPSILRIQQVVRGDSAAYFCASSPGPNHGYTFGSGTRLTVV.

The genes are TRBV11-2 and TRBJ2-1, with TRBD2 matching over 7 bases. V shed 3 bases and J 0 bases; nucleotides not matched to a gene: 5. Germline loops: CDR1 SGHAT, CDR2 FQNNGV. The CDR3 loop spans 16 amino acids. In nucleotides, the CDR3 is TGTGCCAGCAGCTTGCCGGGGGGAAGCTCCTACAATGAGCAGTTCTTC. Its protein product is CASSLPGGSSYNEQFF.

The CDR3 DNA sequence: TGCGCCAGCACTCAACCGGGGGAACCGGAGACCCAGTACTTC. Its translation: CASTQPGEPETQYF. This chain links TRBV5-1 with TRBJ2-5, with D perhaps matching TRBD2 (6 bases). This CDR3 contains 14 residues. Germline CDR1 reads SGHRS; CDR2 reads YFSETQ. V lost 6 bases and J lost 5, with 17 bases in between.

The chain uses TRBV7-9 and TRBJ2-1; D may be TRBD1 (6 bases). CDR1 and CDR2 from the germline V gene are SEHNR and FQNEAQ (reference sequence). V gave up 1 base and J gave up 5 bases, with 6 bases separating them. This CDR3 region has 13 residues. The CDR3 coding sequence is TGTGCCAGCAGCTTAGGGACAGACAATGAGCAGTTCTTC. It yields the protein CASSLGTDNEQFF.

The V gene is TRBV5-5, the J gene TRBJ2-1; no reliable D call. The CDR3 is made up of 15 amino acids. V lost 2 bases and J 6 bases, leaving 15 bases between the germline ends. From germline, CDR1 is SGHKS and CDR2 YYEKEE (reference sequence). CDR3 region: CASSFVSGPRNEQFF. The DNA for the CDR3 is TGTGCCAGCAGCTTTGTGTCTGGGCCGCGCAATGAGCAGTTCTTC.

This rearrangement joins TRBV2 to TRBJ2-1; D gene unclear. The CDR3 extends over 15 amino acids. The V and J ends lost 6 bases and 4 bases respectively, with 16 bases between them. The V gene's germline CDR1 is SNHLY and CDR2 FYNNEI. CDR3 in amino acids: CASRNSLLFYNEQFF. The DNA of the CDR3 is TGTGCCAGCAGAAACAGCCTTTTGTTTTACAATGAGCAGTTCTTC.

The CDR3 nucleotides are TGTGCCAGCAGCCCAAGGGTGGCGACCACCGGGGAGCTGTTTTTT. Residues: CASSPRVATTGELFF. V is TRBV7-2 and J is TRBJ2-2; D uncertain. This CDR3 has 15 amino acids. V lost 5 bases and J 4 bases, leaving 14 bases between the germline ends. Germline V gene data show CDR1 as SGHTA and CDR2 as FQGNSA.

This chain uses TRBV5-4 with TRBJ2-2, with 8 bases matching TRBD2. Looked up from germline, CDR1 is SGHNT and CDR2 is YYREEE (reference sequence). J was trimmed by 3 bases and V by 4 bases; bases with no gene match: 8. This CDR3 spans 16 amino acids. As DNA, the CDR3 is TGTGCCAGCAGCCCCGTCGGGGGGGCGCACACCGGGGAGCTGTTTTTT. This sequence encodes CASSPVGGAHTGELFF.

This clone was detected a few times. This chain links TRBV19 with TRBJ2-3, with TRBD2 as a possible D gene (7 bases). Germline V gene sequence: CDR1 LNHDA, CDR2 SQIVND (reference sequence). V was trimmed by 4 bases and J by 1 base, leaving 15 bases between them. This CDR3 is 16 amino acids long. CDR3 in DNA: TGTGCCAGTAGTACAGGGACTAACAGGGGCACAGATACGCAGTATTTT. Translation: CASSTGTNRGTDTQYF.

Here the CDR3 DNA reads TGTGCCAGTAGTATAACGGCAGGGGATGCGGAGACCCAGTACTTC. Amino acids: CASSITAGDAETQYF. The V and J genes are TRBV19 and TRBJ2-5, with a tentative D call TRBD1 (6 bases). Per the germline V gene, CDR1 is LNHDA and CDR2 is SQIVND (reference sequence). This CDR3 region has 15 residues. With 2 bases removed from V and 5 bases from J, the gap between germline ends came to 15 bases.

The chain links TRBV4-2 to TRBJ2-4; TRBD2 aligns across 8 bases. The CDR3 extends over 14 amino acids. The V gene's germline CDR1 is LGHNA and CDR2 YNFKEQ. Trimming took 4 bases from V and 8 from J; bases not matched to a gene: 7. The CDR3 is CASSPTQLADIQYF. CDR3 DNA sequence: TGTGCCAGCAGCCCCACCCAACTAGCGGACATTCAGTACTTC.